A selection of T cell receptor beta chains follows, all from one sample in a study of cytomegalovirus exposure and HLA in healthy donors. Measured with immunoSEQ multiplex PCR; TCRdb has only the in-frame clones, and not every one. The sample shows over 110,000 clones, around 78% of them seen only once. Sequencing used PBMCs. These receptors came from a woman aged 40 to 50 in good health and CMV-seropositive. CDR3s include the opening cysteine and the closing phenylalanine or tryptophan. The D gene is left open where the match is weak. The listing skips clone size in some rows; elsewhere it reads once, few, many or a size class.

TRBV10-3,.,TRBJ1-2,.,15,CAISESAQVYYGYTF,TGTGCCATCAGTGAGTCCGCCCAGGTGTACTATGGCTACACCTTC
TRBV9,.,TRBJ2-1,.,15,CASSRIGGTYNEQFF,TGTGCCAGCAGCCGCATCGGCGGAACCTACAATGAGCAGTTCTTC
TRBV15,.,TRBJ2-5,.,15,CATSRGEGEGETQYF,TGTGCCACCAGCAGAGGCGAGGGGGAGGGAGAGACCCAGTACTTC
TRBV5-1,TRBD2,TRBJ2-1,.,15,CASSLPGRNNNEQFF,TGCGCCAGCAGCTTGCCCGGGAGGAATAACAATGAGCAGTTCTTC
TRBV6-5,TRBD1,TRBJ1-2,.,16,CASSLTGGAQSYGYTF,TGTGCCAGCAGTTTGACAGGGGGCGCGCAGAGCTATGGCTACACCTTC
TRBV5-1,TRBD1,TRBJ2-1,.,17,CASSSEPSGQGYNEQFF,TGCGCCAGCAGCTCCGAACCCTCTGGACAGGGGTACAATGAGCAGTTCTTC
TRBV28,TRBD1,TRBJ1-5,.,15,CASSTPRRGDQPQHF,TGTGCCAGCAGTACCCCGCGCAGGGGGGATCAGCCCCAGCATTTT
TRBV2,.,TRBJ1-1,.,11,CASSSYTEAFF,TGTGCCAGCAGCTCCTACACTGAAGCTTTCTTT
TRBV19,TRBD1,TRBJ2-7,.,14,CASSIKRGHHEQYF,TGTGCCAGTAGTATCAAGAGGGGGCACCACGAGCAGTACTTC
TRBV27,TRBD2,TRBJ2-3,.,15,CASSTLGLAGDTQYF,TGTGCCAGCAGTACCCTTGGACTAGCGGGAGATACGCAGTATTTT
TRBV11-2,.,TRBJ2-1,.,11,CASSFLHEQFF,TGTGCCAGCAGCTTCCTTCATGAGCAGTTCTTC
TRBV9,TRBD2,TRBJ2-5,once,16,CASSARAGGPSETQYF,TGTGCCAGCAGCGCCCGAGCGGGAGGGCCGTCAGAGACCCAGTACTTC
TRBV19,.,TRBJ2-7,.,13,CASSPTDLNGQYF,TGTGCCAGTAGTCCCACGGACTTAAACGGGCAGTACTTC
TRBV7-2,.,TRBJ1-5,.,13,CASSLEGDQPQHF,TGTGCCAGCAGCTTAGAAGGAGATCAGCCCCAGCATTTT
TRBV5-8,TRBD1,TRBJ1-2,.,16,CASSTYHRGYNYGYTF,TGTGCCAGCAGCACGTACCACAGGGGATATAACTATGGCTACACCTTC
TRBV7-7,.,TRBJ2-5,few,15,CASSRQEGSGETQYF,TGTGCTAGCAGCCGGCAGGAGGGTTCGGGAGAGACCCAGTACTTC
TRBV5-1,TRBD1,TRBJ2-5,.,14,CASSQGQGQETQYF,TGCGCCAGCAGCCAAGGACAGGGCCAAGAGACCCAGTACTTC
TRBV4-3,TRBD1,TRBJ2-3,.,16,CASSQLGQGDTDTQYF,TGCGCCAGCAGCCAACTCGGACAGGGGGACACAGATACGCAGTATTTT